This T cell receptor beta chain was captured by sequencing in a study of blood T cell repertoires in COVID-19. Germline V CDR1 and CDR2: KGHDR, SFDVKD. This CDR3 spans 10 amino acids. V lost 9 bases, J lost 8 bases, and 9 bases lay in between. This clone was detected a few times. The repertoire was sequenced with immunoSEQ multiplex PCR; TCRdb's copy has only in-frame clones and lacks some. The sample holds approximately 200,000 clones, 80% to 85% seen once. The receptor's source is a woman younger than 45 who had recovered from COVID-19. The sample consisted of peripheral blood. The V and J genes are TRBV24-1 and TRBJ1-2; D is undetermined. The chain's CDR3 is CATPSGGYTF. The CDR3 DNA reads TGTGCCACCCCCTCCGGGGGCTACACCTTC.